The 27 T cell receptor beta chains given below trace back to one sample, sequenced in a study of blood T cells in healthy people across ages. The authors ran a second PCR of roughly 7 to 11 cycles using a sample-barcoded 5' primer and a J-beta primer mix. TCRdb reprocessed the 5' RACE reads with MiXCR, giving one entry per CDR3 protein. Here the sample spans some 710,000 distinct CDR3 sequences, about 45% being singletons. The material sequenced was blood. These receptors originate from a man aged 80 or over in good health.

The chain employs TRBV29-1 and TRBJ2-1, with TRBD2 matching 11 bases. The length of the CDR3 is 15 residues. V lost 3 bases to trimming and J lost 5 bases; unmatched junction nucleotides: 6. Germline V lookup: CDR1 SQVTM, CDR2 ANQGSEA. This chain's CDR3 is CSVEWGLAEDNEQFF. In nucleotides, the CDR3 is TGCAGCGTTGAGTGGGGACTAGCGGAAGACAATGAGCAGTTCTTC.

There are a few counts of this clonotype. DNA of the CDR3: TGTGCCAGCTCGCCGACTAGCGGGAGTAATCACGAGCAGTACTTC. It is translated as CASSPTSGSNHEQYF. V gene TRBV18 combines with J gene TRBJ2-4, with 12 bases fitting TRBD2. The DNA end is a closer match to TRBJ2-7, so the J assignment may be wrong. The CDR3 spans 15 residues. Germline V lookup: CDR1 KGHSH, CDR2 LQKENI.

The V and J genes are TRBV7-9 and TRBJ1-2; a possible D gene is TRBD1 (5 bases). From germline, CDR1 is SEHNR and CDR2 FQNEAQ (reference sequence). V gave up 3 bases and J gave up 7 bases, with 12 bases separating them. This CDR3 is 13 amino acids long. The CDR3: CASSFSGDFGYTF. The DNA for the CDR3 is TGTGCCAGCAGCTTCTCGGGGGATTTTGGCTACACCTTC.

The CDR3 DNA follows: TGTGCCAGCAGTATGGAGGGACAGGGCTGGGAGACCCAGTACTTC. Amino acid sequence: CASSMEGQGWETQYF. The chain links TRBV27 to TRBJ2-5, with TRBD1 matching 9 bases. CDR3 length: 15 residues. The V segment lost 5 bases and the J segment 5 bases; nucleotides outside the gene matches: 9. CDR1 is MNHEY, CDR2 SMNVEV, per germline (reference sequence).

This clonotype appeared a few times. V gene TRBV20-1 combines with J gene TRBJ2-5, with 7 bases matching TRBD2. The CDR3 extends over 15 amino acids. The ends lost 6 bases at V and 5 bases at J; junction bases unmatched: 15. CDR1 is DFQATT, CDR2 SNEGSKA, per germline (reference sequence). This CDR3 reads CSAPSGTGRVETQYF. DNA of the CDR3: TGCAGTGCCCCTTCAGGGACGGGGAGGGTGGAGACCCAGTACTTC.

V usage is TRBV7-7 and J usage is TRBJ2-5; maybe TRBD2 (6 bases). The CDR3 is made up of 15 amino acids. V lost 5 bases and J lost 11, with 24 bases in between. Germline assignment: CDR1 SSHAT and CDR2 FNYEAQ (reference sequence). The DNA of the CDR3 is TGTGCCAGCAGCCTGGGGTTGCGGGAAATCCATGAGCAGTACTTC. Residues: CASSLGLREIHEQYF.

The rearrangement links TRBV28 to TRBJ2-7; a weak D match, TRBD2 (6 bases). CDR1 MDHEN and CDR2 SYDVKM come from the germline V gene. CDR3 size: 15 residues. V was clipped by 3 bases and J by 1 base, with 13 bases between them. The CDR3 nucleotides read TGTGCCAGCAGTTTTGCCGGGGGACTGTCCTACGAGCAGTACTTC. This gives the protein CASSFAGGLSYEQYF.

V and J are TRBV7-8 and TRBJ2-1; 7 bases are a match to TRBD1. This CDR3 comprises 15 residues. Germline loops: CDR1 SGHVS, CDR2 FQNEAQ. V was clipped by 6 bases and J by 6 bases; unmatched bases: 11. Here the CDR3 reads CASSLTGTATNEQFF. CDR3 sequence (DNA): TGTGCCAGCAGTTTGACCGGGACAGCTACCAATGAGCAGTTCTTC.

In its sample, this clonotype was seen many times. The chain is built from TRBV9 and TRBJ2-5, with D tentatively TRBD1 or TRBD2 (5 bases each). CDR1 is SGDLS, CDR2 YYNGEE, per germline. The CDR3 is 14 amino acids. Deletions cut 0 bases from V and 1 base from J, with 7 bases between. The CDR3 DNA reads TGTGCCAGCAGCGTAGCAGGGACCCAAGAGACCCAGTACTTC. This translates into CASSVAGTQETQYF.

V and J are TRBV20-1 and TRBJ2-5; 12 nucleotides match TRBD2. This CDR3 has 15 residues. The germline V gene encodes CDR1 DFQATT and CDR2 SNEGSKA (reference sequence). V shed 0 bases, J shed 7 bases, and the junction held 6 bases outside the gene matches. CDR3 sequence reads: CSARETSGSLGTQYF. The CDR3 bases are TGCAGTGCTAGAGAGACTAGCGGGAGTTTGGGGACCCAGTACTTC.

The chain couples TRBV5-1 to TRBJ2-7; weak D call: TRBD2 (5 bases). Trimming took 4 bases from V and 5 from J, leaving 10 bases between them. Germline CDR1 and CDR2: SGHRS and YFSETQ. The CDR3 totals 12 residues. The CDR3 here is CASSPAADEQYF. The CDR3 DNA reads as TGCGCCAGCAGCCCGGCAGCGGACGAGCAGTACTTC.

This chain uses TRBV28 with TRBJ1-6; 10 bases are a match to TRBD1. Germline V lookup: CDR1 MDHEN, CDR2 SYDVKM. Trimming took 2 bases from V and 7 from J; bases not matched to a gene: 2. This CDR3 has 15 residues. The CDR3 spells CASSLGTGVNSPLHF. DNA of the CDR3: TGTGCCAGCAGTTTAGGGACAGGGGTAAATTCACCCCTCCACTTT. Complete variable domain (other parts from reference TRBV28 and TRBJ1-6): DVKVTQSSRYLVKRTGEKVFLECVQDMDHENMFWYRQDPGLGLRLIYFSYDVKMKEKGDIPEGYSVSREKKERFSLILESASTNQTSMYLCASSLGTGVNSPLHFGNGTRLTVT.

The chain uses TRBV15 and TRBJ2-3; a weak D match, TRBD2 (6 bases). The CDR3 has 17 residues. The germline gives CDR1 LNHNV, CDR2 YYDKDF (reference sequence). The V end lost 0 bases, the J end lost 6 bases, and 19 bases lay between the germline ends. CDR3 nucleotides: TGTGCCACCAGCAGAGAAAGGGCTGGGGGGAGCGGGGATACGCAGTATTTT. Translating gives CATSRERAGGSGDTQYF. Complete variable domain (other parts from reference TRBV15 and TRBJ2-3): DAMVIQNPRYQVTQFGKPVTLSCSQTLNHNVMYWYQQKSSQAPKLLFHYYDKDFNNEADTPDNFQSRRPNTSFCFLDIRSPGLGDTAMYLCATSRERAGGSGDTQYFGPGTRLTVL.

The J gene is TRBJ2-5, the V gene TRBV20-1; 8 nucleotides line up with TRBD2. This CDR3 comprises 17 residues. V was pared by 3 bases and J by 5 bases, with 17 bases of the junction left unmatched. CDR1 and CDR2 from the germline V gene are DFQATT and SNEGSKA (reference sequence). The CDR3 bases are TGCAGTGCTAGCTGGCCGGCTAGCGGGCGAAGCCAGGAGACCCAGTACTTC. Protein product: CSASWPASGRSQETQYF.

CDR3 in DNA: TGTGCCAGCAGTTTATCTGAGAGGAAGAACTATGGCTACACCTTC. This gives the protein CASSLSERKNYGYTF. The genes are TRBV28 and TRBJ1-2; D gene uncertain. Trimming shortened V by 1 base and J by 2 bases, and 11 bases separated the two germline ends. The germline CDR1 and CDR2 sequences are MDHEN and SYDVKM. The CDR3 contains 15 residues.

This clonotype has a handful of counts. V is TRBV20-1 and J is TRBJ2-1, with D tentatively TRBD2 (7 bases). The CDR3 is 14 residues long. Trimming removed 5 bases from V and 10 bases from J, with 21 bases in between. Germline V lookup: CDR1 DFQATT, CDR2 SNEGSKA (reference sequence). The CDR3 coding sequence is TGCAGTGCTCCCGTGAGGGGGGGCGTTGGGGAGCAGTTCTTC. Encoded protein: CSAPVRGGVGEQFF.

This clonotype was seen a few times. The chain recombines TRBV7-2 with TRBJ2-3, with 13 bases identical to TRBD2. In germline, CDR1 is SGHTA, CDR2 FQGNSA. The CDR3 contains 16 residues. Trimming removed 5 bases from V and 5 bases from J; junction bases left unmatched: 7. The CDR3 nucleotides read TGTGCCAGCAGCGCCCCACTAGCGGGAGGGAAAGATACGCAGTATTTT. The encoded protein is CASSAPLAGGKDTQYF.

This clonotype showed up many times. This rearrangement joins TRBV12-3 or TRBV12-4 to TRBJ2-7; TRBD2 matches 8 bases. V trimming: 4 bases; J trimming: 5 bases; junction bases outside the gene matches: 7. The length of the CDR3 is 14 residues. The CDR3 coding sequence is TGTGCCAGCAGTTCCCCACTAGCGGCTGACGAGCAGTACTTC. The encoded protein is CASSSPLAADEQYF.

CDR3 region: CASSPQGARSYEQYF. Written as DNA, the CDR3 is TGTGCCAGCAGCCCCCAGGGGGCCCGTTCCTACGAGCAGTACTTC. The gene calls are TRBV7-2 and TRBJ2-7, with 8 bases fitting TRBD1. CDR1 and CDR2 (germline): SGHTA, FQGNSA. Trimming at V came to 5 bases and at J to 1 base, leaving 7 bases not matched to a gene. The CDR3 runs 15 residues. The full variable domain, with the rest looked up from reference TRBV7-2 and TRBJ2-7, is GAGVSQSPSNKVTEKGKDVELRCDPISGHTALYWYRQSLGQGLEFLIYFQGNSAPDKSGLPSDRFSAERTGGSVSTLTIQRTQQEDSAVYLCASSPQGARSYEQYFGPGTRLTVT.

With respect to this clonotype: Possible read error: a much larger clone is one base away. The chain's CDR3 is CASGAQGQETQYF. As DNA, the CDR3 is TGTGCCAGCGGCGCCCAGGGGCAAGAGACCCAGTACTTC. The J gene is TRBJ2-5, the V gene TRBV7-3; D is possibly TRBD1 (6 bases). From germline, CDR1 is SGHTA and CDR2 FQGTGA. The CDR3 is 13 amino acids. Trimming stripped 8 bases from V and 2 bases from J, with 12 bases between.

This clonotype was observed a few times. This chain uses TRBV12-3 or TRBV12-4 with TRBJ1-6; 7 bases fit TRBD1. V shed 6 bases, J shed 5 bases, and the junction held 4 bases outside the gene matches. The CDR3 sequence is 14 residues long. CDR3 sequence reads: CASRTQGNNSPLHF. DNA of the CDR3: TGTGCCAGCAGAACACAGGGGAATAATTCACCCCTCCACTTT.

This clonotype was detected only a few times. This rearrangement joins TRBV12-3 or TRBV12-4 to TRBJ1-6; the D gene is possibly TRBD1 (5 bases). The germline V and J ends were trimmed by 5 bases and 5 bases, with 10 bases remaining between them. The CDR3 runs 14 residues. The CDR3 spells CASSGGPNNSPLHF. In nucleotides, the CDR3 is TGTGCCAGCAGTGGGGGACCGAATAATTCACCCCTCCACTTT.

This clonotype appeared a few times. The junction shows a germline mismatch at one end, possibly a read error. The CDR3 bases are TGTGCCAGCAGTTTAGCGGGGATTAGCACGGATACGCAGTATTTT. Amino acids: CASSLAGISTDTQYF. The chain links TRBV12-3 or TRBV12-4 to TRBJ2-3; D is unresolved. This CDR3 spans 15 amino acids.

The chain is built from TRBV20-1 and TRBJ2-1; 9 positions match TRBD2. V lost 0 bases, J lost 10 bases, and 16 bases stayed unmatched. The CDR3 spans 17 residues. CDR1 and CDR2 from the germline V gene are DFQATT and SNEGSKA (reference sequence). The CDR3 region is CSARDGGLREGGEEQFF. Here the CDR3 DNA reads TGCAGTGCTAGAGATGGGGGACTGCGGGAGGGCGGGGAGGAGCAGTTCTTC.

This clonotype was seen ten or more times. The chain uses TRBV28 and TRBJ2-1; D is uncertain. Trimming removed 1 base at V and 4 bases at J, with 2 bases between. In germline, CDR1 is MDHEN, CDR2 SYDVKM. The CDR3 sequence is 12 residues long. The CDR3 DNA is TGTGCCAGCAGTTTATTTTACAATGAGCAGTTCTTC. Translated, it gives CASSLFYNEQFF.

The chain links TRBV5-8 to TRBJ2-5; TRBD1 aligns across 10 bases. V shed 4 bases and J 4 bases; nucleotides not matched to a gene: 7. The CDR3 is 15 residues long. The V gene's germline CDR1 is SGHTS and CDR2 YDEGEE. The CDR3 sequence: CASSAGQGNRETQYF. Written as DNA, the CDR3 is TGTGCCAGCAGCGCGGGACAGGGGAACAGAGAGACCCAGTACTTC.

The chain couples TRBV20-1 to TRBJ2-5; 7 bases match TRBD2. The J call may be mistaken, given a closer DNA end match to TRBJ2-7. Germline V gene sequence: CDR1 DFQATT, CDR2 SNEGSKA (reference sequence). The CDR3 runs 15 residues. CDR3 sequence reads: CSARRGLESNYEQYF. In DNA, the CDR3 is TGCAGTGCTAGACGAGGACTAGAATCGAACTACGAGCAGTACTTC.